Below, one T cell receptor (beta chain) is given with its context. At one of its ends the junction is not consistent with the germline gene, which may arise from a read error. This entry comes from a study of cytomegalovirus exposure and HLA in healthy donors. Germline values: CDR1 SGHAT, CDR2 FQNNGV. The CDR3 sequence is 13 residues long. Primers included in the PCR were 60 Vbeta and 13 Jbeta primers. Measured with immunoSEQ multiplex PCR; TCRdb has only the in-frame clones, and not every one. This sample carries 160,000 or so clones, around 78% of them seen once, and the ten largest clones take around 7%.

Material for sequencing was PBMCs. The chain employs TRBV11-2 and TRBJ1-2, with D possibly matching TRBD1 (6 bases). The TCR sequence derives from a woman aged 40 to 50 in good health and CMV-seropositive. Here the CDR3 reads CASSSKLYRDCPF. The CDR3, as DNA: TGTGCCAGCAGCTCGAAGCTGTACAGGGATTGCCCCTTC.